The T cell receptor beta chain under discussion was sequenced for a study of patients and donors after allogeneic stem cell transplantation. Germline values: CDR1 SGHNT, CDR2 YYREEE (reference sequence). Trimming cost V 4 bases and J 0 bases, with 7 bases left between them. The length of the CDR3 is 14 residues. TCRdb used MiXCR to reprocess the RT-PCR reads, holding one entry per CDR3 protein. The sample lists about 960,000 distinct CDR3 sequences, more than 15% seen once, with 5% to 6.5% in the top ten. The TCR originated in a human donor who was either an allogeneic HSCT recipient or a stem cell or donor lymphocyte infusion donor (not recorded which). It is not recorded whose cells these are; they may come from a transplant donor. Sample: blood, either unsorted or a sorted T cell fraction (not recorded which). V and J are TRBV5-4 and TRBJ2-2; D uncertain. This chain's CDR3 is CASSGYTNTGELFF. The CDR3 bases are TGTGCCAGCAGCGGATATACGAACACCGGGGAGCTGTTTTTT.